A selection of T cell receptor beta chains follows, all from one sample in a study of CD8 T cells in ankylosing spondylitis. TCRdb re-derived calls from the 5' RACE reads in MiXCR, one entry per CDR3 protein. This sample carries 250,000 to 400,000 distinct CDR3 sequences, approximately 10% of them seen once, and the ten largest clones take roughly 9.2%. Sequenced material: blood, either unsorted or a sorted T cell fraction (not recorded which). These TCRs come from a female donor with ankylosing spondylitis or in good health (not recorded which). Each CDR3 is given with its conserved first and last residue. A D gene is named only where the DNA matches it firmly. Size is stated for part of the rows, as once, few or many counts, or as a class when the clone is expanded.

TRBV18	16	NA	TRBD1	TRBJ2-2	CASSPFRQGNTGELFF	TGTGCCAGCTCACCTTTCCGACAGGGTAACACCGGGGAGCTGTTTTTT
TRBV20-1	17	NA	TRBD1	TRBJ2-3	CCARATTRDSGTDTQYF	TGCTGTGCTAGAGCTACCACCCGGGACAGCGGCACAGATACGCAGTATTTT
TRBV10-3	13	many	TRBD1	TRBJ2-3	CAIGDRGPDTQYF	TGTGCCATCGGGGACAGGGGTCCAGATACGCAGTATTTT
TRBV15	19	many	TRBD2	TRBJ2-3	CATSFTLGRGTSRTDTQYF	TGTGCCACCAGCTTCACCTTAGGACGGGGGACTAGCCGCACAGATACGCAGTATTTT
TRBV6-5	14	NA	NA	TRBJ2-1	CASSSLALWEEQFF	TGTGCCAGCAGTTCGTTGGCCCTATGGGAAGAGCAGTTCTTC
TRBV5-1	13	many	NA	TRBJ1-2	CASSPHTRDGYTF	TGCGCCAGCAGCCCACATACTAGGGATGGCTACACCTTC
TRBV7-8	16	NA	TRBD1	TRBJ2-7	CASSSSGTGVPEEQYF	TGTGCCAGCAGCTCCTCCGGGACAGGGGTCCCTGAGGAGCAGTACTTC
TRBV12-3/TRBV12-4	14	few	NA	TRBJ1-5	CASSLYGGNQPQHF	TGTGCCAGCAGTTTATACGGGGGCAATCAGCCCCAGCATTTT
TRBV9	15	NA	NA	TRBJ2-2	CASSVSGRNTGELFF	TGTGCCAGCAGCGTCTCGGGACGGAACACCGGGGAGCTGTTTTTT
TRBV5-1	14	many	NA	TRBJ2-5	CASSFGTDRETQYF	TGCGCCAGCAGCTTTGGGACCGATCGGGAGACCCAGTACTTC
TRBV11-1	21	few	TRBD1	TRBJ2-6	CASSPLPRRTGYHSGANVLTF	TGTGCCAGCAGCCCCCTCCCCCGACGGACAGGGTATCACTCTGGGGCCAACGTCCTGACTTTC
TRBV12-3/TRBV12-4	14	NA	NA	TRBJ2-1	CASSLQGQRNEQFF	TGTGCCAGCAGTTTACAGGGGCAGCGGAATGAGCAGTTCTTC
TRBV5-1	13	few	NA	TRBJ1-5	CASSLSGTEPQHF	TGCGCCAGCAGCTTAAGTGGGACTGAGCCCCAGCATTTT
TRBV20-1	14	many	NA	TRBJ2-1	CSARGAGFYNEQFF	TGCAGTGCTAGAGGGGCGGGTTTTTACAATGAGCAGTTCTTC
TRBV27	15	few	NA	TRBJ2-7	CASSSQGRVTHEQYF	TGTGCCAGCAGTTCCCAGGGACGGGTCACACACGAGCAGTACTTC
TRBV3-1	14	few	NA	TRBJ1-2	CASSPAGWGGGYTF	TGTGCCAGCAGCCCGGCGGGTTGGGGAGGAGGCTACACCTTC
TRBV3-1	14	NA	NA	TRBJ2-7	CASSQDKTLGEQYF	TGTGCCAGCAGCCAAGATAAGACCCTTGGGGAGCAGTACTTC
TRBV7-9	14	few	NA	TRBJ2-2	CASNPLAYTGELFF	TGTGCCAGCAACCCTCTCGCGTACACCGGGGAGCTGTTTTTT
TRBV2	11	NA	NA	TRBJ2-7	CASSPFWEQYF	TGTGCCAGCAGCCCCTTTTGGGAGCAGTACTTC
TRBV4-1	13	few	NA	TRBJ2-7	CASSQGQFYEQYF	TGCGCCAGCAGCCAAGGACAGTTCTACGAGCAGTACTTC
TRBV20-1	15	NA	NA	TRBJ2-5	CSARDSGHLQETQYF	TGCAGTGCTAGAGACTCGGGACACCTCCAAGAGACCCAGTACTTC
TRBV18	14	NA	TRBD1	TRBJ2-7	CASSPRQGADEQYF	TGTGCCAGCTCACCAAGACAGGGCGCCGACGAGCAGTACTTC
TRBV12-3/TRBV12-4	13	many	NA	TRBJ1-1	CASNGPMNTEAFF	TGTGCCAGCAACGGACCTATGAACACTGAAGCTTTCTTT
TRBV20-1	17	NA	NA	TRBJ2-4	CCASPFWIRQRGNIQYF	TGCTGTGCTAGTCCCTTTTGGATTCGACAGCGCGGAAACATTCAGTACTTT
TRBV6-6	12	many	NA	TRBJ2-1	CASSYGYNEQFF	TGTGCCAGCAGTTACGGTTACAATGAGCAGTTCTTC
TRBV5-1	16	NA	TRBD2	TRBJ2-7	CASSPLSGVNSYEQYF	TGCGCCAGCAGCCCCCTTAGCGGGGTCAACTCCTACGAGCAGTACTTC
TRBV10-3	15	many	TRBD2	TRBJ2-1	CAIRTSGSSYNEQFF	TGTGCCATCAGGACTAGCGGGAGCTCCTACAATGAGCAGTTCTTC
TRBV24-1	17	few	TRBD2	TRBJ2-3	CATSDGLAGLGADTQYF	TGTGCCACCAGTGATGGACTAGCGGGCCTAGGGGCAGATACGCAGTATTTT
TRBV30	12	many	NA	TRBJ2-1	CAWNRAENEQFF	TGTGCCTGGAACAGGGCCGAGAATGAGCAGTTCTTC
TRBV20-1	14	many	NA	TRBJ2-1	CSATTSSFKNEQFF	TGCAGTGCTACCACTAGCAGCTTTAAGAATGAGCAGTTCTTC
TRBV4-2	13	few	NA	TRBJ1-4	CASSRLQDNKLFF	TGTGCCAGCAGCCGGCTCCAGGATAATAAACTGTTTTTT